These 24 T cell receptor beta chains originate from one sample sequenced in a study of T-cell reconstitution after alpha-beta-depleted transplantation in children. Preparation of the TCRbeta library involved a method that used unique molecular identifiers. TCRdb fed the PCR reads into MiXCR, producing one record per CDR3 protein. The data contain about 690,000 distinct CDR3 sequences, roughly 15% of them singletons. Sequencing was performed on PBMCs from the stem cell graft donor, taken from the stem cell graft. All receptors come from a human donor who donated a stem cell graft to a child with acute myeloid leukemia.

V usage is TRBV6-1 and J usage is TRBJ1-5; D may be TRBD1 (5 bases). CDR3 size: 17 residues. Germline V lookup: CDR1 MNHNS, CDR2 SASEGT. V lost 5 bases to trimming and J lost 0 bases, with 17 bases between them. The CDR3 bases are TGTGCCAGCAGTACGGCGGGACCCCAATATAGCAATCAGCCCCAGCATTTT. As protein: CASSTAGPQYSNQPQHF.

This clonotype occurred many times. The chain combines TRBV12-3 or TRBV12-4 with TRBJ2-1, with TRBD1 matching over 8 bases. Germline trimming cut 4 bases from V and 6 bases from J; bases unmatched to any gene: 5. The CDR3 loop spans 14 amino acids. CDR3 amino acids: CASSSGQGPNEQFF. The CDR3, as DNA: TGTGCCAGCAGTTCAGGACAGGGCCCCAATGAGCAGTTCTTC.

The genes are TRBV12-3 or TRBV12-4 and TRBJ2-2; D is unresolved. The V and J ends lost 1 base and 2 bases respectively, with 11 bases between them. The CDR3 is 16 amino acids. The CDR3 nucleotides are TGTGCCAGCAGTTTAGGTTCCTTTTTCAACACCGGGGAGCTGTTTTTT. It is translated as CASSLGSFFNTGELFF.

V usage is TRBV27 and J usage is TRBJ2-7; D ambiguous. Per germline, CDR1 MNHEY and CDR2 SMNVEV (reference sequence). The CDR3 extends over 12 amino acids. V was cut by 8 bases and J by 0 bases, with 8 bases left in between. The CDR3 sequence is CASGISSYEQYV. CDR3 coding DNA: TGTGCCAGCGGTATCAGCTCCTACGAGCAGTACGTC.

Many counts were recorded for this clonotype. The CDR3 region has the DNA TGCAGTGCTAACGCGGGGGGGCCTAACAATGAGCAGTTCTTC. The encoded protein is CSANAGGPNNEQFF. The V call is TRBV20-1, the J call TRBJ2-1; 9 bases line up with TRBD2. CDR1 and CDR2 from the germline V gene are DFQATT and SNEGSKA (reference sequence). The CDR3 is 14 residues long. The trim removed 4 bases at V and 5 bases at J, leaving 6 bases unmatched.

This clonotype was picked up many times. The chain combines TRBV7-2 with TRBJ2-1, with 8 bases that match TRBD2. CDR1 and CDR2 from the germline V gene are SGHTA and FQGNSA. The CDR3 has 15 amino acids. The trim removed 0 bases at V and 2 bases at J, leaving 0 bases unmatched. CDR3 nucleotides: TGTGCCAGCAGCTTAGCTAGCGGGGCCTACAATGAGCAGTTCTTC. This encodes CASSLASGAYNEQFF.

Many counts were recorded for this clonotype. The chain links TRBV20-1 to TRBJ2-7; D gene uncertain. This CDR3 contains 15 residues. Germline V CDR1 and CDR2: DFQATT, SNEGSKA (reference sequence). The V and J ends lost 5 bases and 2 bases respectively, with 19 bases between them. This chain's CDR3 is CSAPLSSRFPYEQYF. The DNA for the CDR3 is TGCAGTGCTCCCCTCTCTTCCCGTTTCCCCTACGAGCAGTACTTC.

This clonotype was detected a few times. V is TRBV28 and J is TRBJ1-6; tentative D call: TRBD1 (5 bases). The CDR3 covers 15 residues. V lost 4 bases and J lost 9, with 16 bases in between. Germline CDR1 reads MDHEN; CDR2 reads SYDVKM. CDR3 nucleotide sequence: TGTGCCAGCAGTTCACGGACACAGAAAGGTTCACCCCTCCACTTT. It translates to CASSSRTQKGSPLHF.

The chain links TRBV6-1 to TRBJ1-1; no clear D gene. The V gene's germline CDR1 is MNHNS and CDR2 SASEGT. V lost 3 bases to trimming and J lost 1 base, with 6 bases between them. The CDR3 is made up of 13 amino acids. This CDR3 reads CASSEQRNTEAFF. Here the CDR3 DNA reads TGTGCCAGCAGTGAGCAGAGGAACACTGAAGCTTTCTTT.

As for this clonotype: This clone may be a read error of a much larger clone one base away. A read error is likely, as this CDR3 ends without the conserved phenylalanine or tryptophan. The chain has TRBV29-1 and TRBJ1-1; no clear D. This CDR3 has 13 amino acids. Per germline, CDR1 SQVTM and CDR2 ANQGSEA. Trimming took 2 bases from V and 0 from J, leaving 7 bases between them. CDR3 protein: CSVERILNTEAFC. In DNA, the CDR3 is TGCAGCGTTGAAAGAATCCTGAACACTGAAGCTTTCTGT.

The genes are TRBV7-2 and TRBJ2-1; the match to TRBD2 covers 11 bases. V lost 5 bases to trimming and J lost 10 bases; unmatched junction nucleotides: 10. Germline lookup yields CDR1 SGHTA and CDR2 FQGNSA. This CDR3 spans 15 amino acids. This CDR3 is CASSLSGGAFGEQFF. The DNA for the CDR3 is TGTGCCAGCAGCCTTAGCGGGGGGGCATTCGGGGAGCAGTTCTTC.

This clonotype was picked up many times. The chain recombines TRBV4-2 with TRBJ1-1; D is unresolved. The CDR3 contains 13 residues. Between the trimmed V and J ends, which lost 3 bases and 3 bases, there was a span of 8 bases. Germline lookup yields CDR1 LGHNA and CDR2 YNFKEQ. CDR3 region: CASSQGPDTEAFF. In DNA form, the CDR3 reads TGTGCCAGCAGCCAGGGTCCCGACACTGAAGCTTTCTTT.

In this sample, this clonotype turned up a few times. This chain joins TRBV11-2 and TRBJ1-1; the D is unclear. V was trimmed by 5 bases and J by 1 base, leaving 14 bases between them. Germline CDR1 reads SGHAT; CDR2 reads FQNNGV. The CDR3 has 15 residues. CDR3 in DNA: TGTGCCAGCAGCGCCGAGGTTGTCCGGAACACTGAAGCTTTCTTT. Amino acids: CASSAEVVRNTEAFF.

Turning to this clonotype: A clone one base away is much larger, so this may be a read error. The J gene is TRBJ1-5, the V gene TRBV29-1; D uncertain. This CDR3 is 14 amino acids long. Trimming removed 4 bases at V and 3 bases at J, with 13 bases between. Germline values: CDR1 SQVTM, CDR2 ANQGSEA. CDR3 nucleotides: TGCAGCGTTGGTTCAGGAGATACCAATCAGCCCCAGCATTTT. It translates to CSVGSGDTNQPQHF.

V is TRBV7-6 and J is TRBJ1-4, with 8 nucleotides matching TRBD1. The ends lost 1 base at V and 12 bases at J; junction bases unmatched: 4. The CDR3 totals 13 residues. Germline CDR1 reads SGHVS; CDR2 reads FNYEAQ. CDR3 DNA sequence: TGTGCCAGCAGCTTAGATCAGGGGGCTCAACTGTTTTTT. Translating it yields CASSLDQGAQLFF.

This chain links TRBV12-3 or TRBV12-4 with TRBJ1-1; D not resolved. The CDR3 length is 16 residues. V lost 6 bases and J lost 0, with 17 bases in between. The CDR3 coding sequence is TGTGCCAGCAGGGTGGGCGTCCGAATAATGAACACTGAAGCTTTCTTT. Encoded protein: CASRVGVRIMNTEAFF.

The V and J genes are TRBV12-3 or TRBV12-4 and TRBJ2-5; 7 bases line up with TRBD2. The V and J ends lost 3 bases and 0 bases, in that order; junction bases with no gene match: 7. This CDR3 spans 16 amino acids. The CDR3 DNA sequence: TGTGCCAGCAGTTTTTTGGGAGGGAGGGACCAAGAGACCCAGTACTTC. This gives the protein CASSFLGGRDQETQYF.

V and J are TRBV4-3 and TRBJ2-7, with a tentative D call TRBD1 (5 bases). Germline CDR1 reads LGHNA; CDR2 reads YSLEER. Trimming stripped 1 base from V and 6 bases from J, with 16 bases between. The CDR3 has 15 amino acids. The CDR3 bases are TGCGCCAGCAGCCAAGGGATAAGGGCTGGGGCCGAGCAGTACTTC. Amino acid sequence: CASSQGIRAGAEQYF.

This clonotype was detected ten times or more. V gene TRBV12-3 or TRBV12-4 combines with J gene TRBJ1-4; D uncertain. Trimming shortened V by 3 bases and J by 5 bases, and 10 bases separated the two germline ends. The CDR3 length is 14 residues. The CDR3 DNA reads TGTGCCAGCAGTTTCCGCCGGACCAATGAAAAACTGTTTTTT. Protein: CASSFRRTNEKLFF.

This clonotype was detected ten times or more. The V and J genes are TRBV5-1 and TRBJ2-5; no reliable D call. The CDR3 is made up of 12 amino acids. V was trimmed by 3 bases and J by 5 bases, leaving 8 bases between them. Germline lookup yields CDR1 SGHRS and CDR2 YFSETQ. CDR3 sequence: CASSSPRETQYF. CDR3 in DNA: TGCGCCAGCAGCTCACCTCGGGAGACCCAGTACTTC. Drawing the rest from reference TRBV5-1 and TRBJ2-5, the complete variable domain is KAGVTQTPRYLIKTRGQQVTLSCSPISGHRSVSWYQQTPGQGLQFLFEYFSETQRNKGNFPGRFSGRQFSNSRSEMNVSTLELGDSALYLCASSSPRETQYFGPGTRLLVL.

The gene calls are TRBV7-2 and TRBJ2-7, with D possibly TRBD1 on 7 matching bases. There are 15 residues in the CDR3. CDR1 SGHTA and CDR2 FQGNSA come from the germline V gene. Trimming took off 3 bases at V and 9 bases at J, with 21 bases between the two ends. CDR3 in amino acids: CASSLNEAGGLGQYF. The CDR3 DNA follows: TGTGCCAGCAGCTTGAACGAGGCAGGGGGACTGGGGCAGTACTTC. Based on the CDR3 plus reference TRBV7-2 and TRBJ2-7, the full variable domain is GAGVSQSPSNKVTEKGKDVELRCDPISGHTALYWYRQSLGQGLEFLIYFQGNSAPDKSGLPSDRFSAERTGGSVSTLTIQRTQQEDSAVYLCASSLNEAGGLGQYFGPGTRLTVT.

In its sample, this clonotype was seen many times. This chain joins TRBV12-3 or TRBV12-4 and TRBJ2-2; D is perhaps TRBD1 (5 bases). The ends were cut back, 7 bases at V and 1 base at J, with 10 bases in the middle. The CDR3 covers 14 residues. The CDR3 is CASTPDRNTGELFF. The CDR3 DNA follows: TGTGCCAGCACCCCAGACAGGAACACCGGGGAGCTGTTTTTT.

This clonotype was counted a single time. V is TRBV5-1 and J is TRBJ1-2; no definite D call. Trimming shortened V by 10 bases and J by 6 bases, and 13 bases separated the two germline ends. Germline V lookup: CDR1 SGHRS, CDR2 YFSETQ. The CDR3 is 11 amino acids. The CDR3 nucleotides are TGCGCCTTCTGGGGAATTGATGGCTACACCTTC. Protein sequence: CAFWGIDGYTF.

This clonotype has only a few counts. V gene TRBV15 combines with J gene TRBJ2-7; 7 bases match TRBD1. Germline V CDR1 and CDR2: LNHNV, YYDKDF (reference sequence). The CDR3 runs 14 residues. V lost 6 bases to trimming and J lost 3 bases; unmatched junction nucleotides: 8. In DNA, the CDR3 is TGTGCCACCAGGTCGGGACAGTTAGGCTACGAGCAGTACTTC. This translates into CATRSGQLGYEQYF.